This TCR beta chain comes out of a study of shared clonotypes between healthy human individuals. Study-wide background: Every donor yielded three CD4 naive, three CD4 memory, two CD8 naive and one CD8 memory plate. Notes on the study in general: Clonotypes shared by all four donors outscored non-shared clonotypes in generation probability.

V dropped 2 bases and J dropped 6; count of bases not matched to a gene: 12. The length of the CDR3 is 16 residues. Germline-derived CDR1 and CDR2 are MRHNA and SNTAGT. CD45RO negativity and positive selection for CCR7 defined naive CD8 cells, a population that excluded terminally differentiated effector memory CD45RA+ cells. Regarding this clone: Its specificity is not known.

Replicate sorted-subset PCRs were loaded with 150 to 200 ng DNA, 31,000 or so T cell genomes. As originally analysed: As immunoSEQ supplied junction-only sequences (without quality scores), filtering differed. Data came from immunoSEQ multiplex PCR; TCRdb stores just in-frame clones and leaves some out. V, J and clone size are taken as reported in that table, and D and trimming were inferred from the DNA itself. The sample holds 2 million to 2.5 million clones, about 95% seen once. The specimen was naive CD8+ T cells sorted from blood. This clonotype was obtained from a man aged 18 to 30 in good health. This chain connects TRBV6-4 to TRBJ1-1; TRBD1 matches at 7 bases. CDR3 sequence: CASSDPTLRQGPEAFF. CDR3 bases: TGTGCCAGCAGTGACCCGACTTTGAGACAGGGACCTGAAGCTTTCTTT.